These T cell receptor beta chains were read from a single sample in a study of vaccination and CD4 T cells after COVID-19. Via MiXCR, TCRdb re-called the PCR reads, giving one row per CDR3 protein. The sample lists 4,000 to 4,500 distinct CDR3 sequences, around 24% occurring once. Their recognized antigens are unknown. Sequences were obtained from CD4+ T cells from blood, cultured in vitro. Receptor source: a human donor who had recovered from COVID-19. Each CDR3 is given with its conserved first and last residue. A D gene is named only where the DNA matches it firmly. Size is stated for part of the rows, as once, few or many counts, or as a class when the clone is expanded.

len	v_gene	j_gene	d_gene	abundance	CDR3nt	CDR3aa
13	TRBV30	TRBJ1-2	-	-	TGTGCCTGGAAGGGGCAGGGCGTGGATGGCTACACCTTC	CAWKGQGVDGYTF
12	TRBV20-1	TRBJ2-3	-	-	TGCAGTGCCCCCCCCGGCACAGATACGCAGTATTTT	CSAPPGTDTQYF
14	TRBV12-3/TRBV12-4	TRBJ2-5	-	few	TGTGCCAGCAGTTTAATATCCCTGCAAGAGACCCAGTACTTC	CASSLISLQETQYF
14	TRBV6-1	TRBJ1-6	-	-	TGTGCCAGCTCCCCGGCCCAGGAGAATTCACCCCTCCACTTT	CASSPAQENSPLHF
13	TRBV20-1	TRBJ1-6	-	-	TGCAGTGCCGCCCTTCAGGGCCTCGCACCCCTCCACTTT	CSAALQGLAPLHF
18	TRBV5-4	TRBJ2-1	TRBD2	few	TGTGCCAGCAGCTTGGGGCTAGCGGGGGCTCGACCCTACAATGAGCAGTTCTTC	CASSLGLAGARPYNEQFF
14	TRBV30	TRBJ2-3	-	few	TGTGCCTGGAGTGAGGGACTTAGCACAGATACGCAGTATTTT	CAWSEGLSTDTQYF
15	TRBV12-3/TRBV12-4	TRBJ1-2	-	few	TGTGCCAGCAGCAGACTCCTCCAGGGGAACTATGGCTACACCTTC	CASSRLLQGNYGYTF
15	TRBV11-2	TRBJ1-1	-	few	TGTGCCAGCAGCTTAGCAGGGCAGCTGAACACTGAAGCTTTCTTT	CASSLAGQLNTEAFF
15	TRBV5-1	TRBJ1-1	-	-	TGCGCCAGCAGCCCAGGACTCTATTTGAACACTGAAGCTTTCTTT	CASSPGLYLNTEAFF
15	TRBV6-1	TRBJ2-7	-	-	TGTGCCAGCAGCTTTGGACAGCCTGGCGTCTACGAGCAGTACTTC	CASSFGQPGVYEQYF
13	TRBV25-1	TRBJ1-5	-	few	TGTGCCAGCAGTTTCACCGGGAATCAGCCCCAGCATTTT	CASSFTGNQPQHF
16	TRBV6-5	TRBJ2-1	-	few	TGTGCCAGCAGTTCCGCGACTACTCAGGACAAGAATGAGCAGTTCTTC	CASSSATTQDKNEQFF
11	TRBV19	TRBJ1-2	-	few	TGTGCCAGTGTCCCAGACTATGGCTACACCTTC	CASVPDYGYTF
14	TRBV18	TRBJ1-1	-	-	TGTGCCAGCTCACCAGTCAAACTTGGCACTGAAGCTTTCTTT	CASSPVKLGTEAFF
11	TRBV20-1	TRBJ2-1	-	few	TGCAGTGGACTCAGCTACAATGAGCAGTTCTTC	CSGLSYNEQFF
13	TRBV6-1	TRBJ2-7	-	-	TGTGCCAGCAGCTTGACGTACCTCTGGGAGCAGTACTTC	CASSLTYLWEQYF
14	TRBV20-1	TRBJ1-1	TRBD1	few	TGCAGTGCTAGCCTGACAGGGAGGAACACTGAAGCTTTCTTT	CSASLTGRNTEAFF
16	TRBV6-1	TRBJ2-2	TRBD2	-	TGTGCCAGCAGGTTTAGCGGGGCCGCGAACACCGGGGAGCTGTTTTTT	CASRFSGAANTGELFF
14	TRBV20-1	TRBJ1-1	TRBD1	-	TGCAGTGCTCTGGCAGGGGGCGAAATCACTGAAGCTTTCTTT	CSALAGGEITEAFF
15	TRBV19	TRBJ1-2	-	medium-sized	TGTGCCAGCAGCAGTGGTGGATACTATAACTATGGCTACACCTTC	CASSSGGYYNYGYTF
13	TRBV30	TRBJ1-1	-	few	TGTGCCTGGAGTCCGGGACACGGTTGGGGAGCTTTCTTT	CAWSPGHGWGAFF
14	TRBV20-1	TRBJ2-2	-	-	TGCAGTGCTATAAGGGGGGCCGGTGCCGGGGAGCTGTTTTTT	CSAIRGAGAGELFF
14	TRBV11-2	TRBJ2-7	TRBD1	medium-sized	TGTGCCAGCAGCCTCCAGACAGGGAACTACGAGCAGTACTTC	CASSLQTGNYEQYF
21	TRBV21-1	TRBJ2-7	-	-	TGTGCCAGCAGCGGGTCCCCGCAGGTATTGGCCATCGGGGGTTGGGTGGGGGAGCAGTACTTC	CASSGSPQVLAIGGWVGEQYF
14	TRBV24-1	TRBJ2-3	-	few	TGTGCCACCAGTGACCCCGGAACCACAGATACGCAGTATTTT	CATSDPGTTDTQYF
14	TRBV18	TRBJ2-5	-	-	TGTGCCAGCTCCCTGACAGGCCTAGAAGAGACCCAGTACTTC	CASSLTGLEETQYF
16	TRBV30	TRBJ2-2	-	once	TGTGCCTGGAGGAGGAAGGGGACACAAGACACCGGGGAGCTGTTTTTT	CAWRRKGTQDTGELFF
15	TRBV5-6	TRBJ2-5	TRBD2	-	TGTGCCAGCAGCTTGCTAGCGGGGGTCCAAGAGACCCAGTACTTC	CASSLLAGVQETQYF
13	TRBV6-1	TRBJ1-5	-	medium-sized	TGTGCCAGCAGTCCCGCTAGCAATCAGCCCCAGCATTTT	CASSPASNQPQHF
13	TRBV30	TRBJ1-6	TRBD1	-	TGTGCCTGGAGGGGACAGGGTCAATCACCCCTCCACTTT	CAWRGQGQSPLHF
17	TRBV4-1	TRBJ2-5	-	medium-sized	TGCGCCAGCAGCCGCAGTCAGACCCCAGGCTCCCAAGAGACCCAGTACTTC	CASSRSQTPGSQETQYF
14	TRBV25-1	TRBJ1-2	-	-	TGTGCCAGCAGTTTCTCCCGGGCTCCTTATGGCTACACCTTC	CASSFSRAPYGYTF
15	TRBV20-1	TRBJ1-5	-	-	TGCAGTGCTTGGAGACAGGACCCAGGGTATCAGCCCCAGCATTTT	CSAWRQDPGYQPQHF
14	TRBV18	TRBJ1-5	-	-	TGTGCCAGCTCATCGCAGGGCGTAAGTCAGCCCCAGCATTTT	CASSSQGVSQPQHF
13	TRBV20-1	TRBJ2-7	TRBD2	-	TGCAGTGTGGTAGCGGGGGGTTTCAACGAGCAGTACTTC	CSVVAGGFNEQYF
14	TRBV7-8	TRBJ1-1	TRBD1	-	TGTGCCAGCAGCTTAGGACAGGGCAACACTGAAGCTTTCTTT	CASSLGQGNTEAFF
13	TRBV30	TRBJ2-5	-	medium-sized	TGTGCCTGGAACCCCACGGCAGGGGAGACCCAGTACTTC	CAWNPTAGETQYF
17	TRBV2	TRBJ2-4	TRBD2	few	TGTGCCAGCAGTGTCGAACTAGCGGGTTTAGCCAAAAACATTCAGTACTTC	CASSVELAGLAKNIQYF
15	TRBV20-1	TRBJ2-3	-	-	TGCAGTGCCCTGGGTCTCGCGCCTAGCACAGATACGCAGTATTTT	CSALGLAPSTDTQYF